The rows below give T cell receptor beta chains drawn from one sample of a study of Graves' ophthalmopathy and Graves' hyperthyroidism. TCRdb recomputed calls from the multiplex PCR reads with MiXCR, one row per CDR3 protein. The sample includes about 660,000 distinct CDR3 sequences, under 50% of them seen just once. Sequencing was done on a sample of peripheral blood. These receptors were obtained from an adult man with Graves' ophthalmopathy. The CDR3 runs from the conserved cysteine through the conserved F or W. D genes are given only for firm matches. Clone size is shown for a subset of rows, as once, few, many or a class of expanded clone.

clone_size	j_call	v_call	d_call	cdr3_nt	cdr3_aa
few	TRBJ1-1	TRBV20-1	TRBD1	TGCAGTGCTAGACAACCGGGACAGAGGAACACTGAAGCTTTCTTT	CSARQPGQRNTEAFF
NA	TRBJ1-5	TRBV2	NA	TGTGACAGCTATAGCAATCAGCCCCAGCATTTT	CDSYSNQPQHF
many	TRBJ2-7	TRBV5-1	NA	TGTGCCAGCAGCTTGGGGGTCGGCTACGAGCAGTACTTC	CASSLGVGYEQYF
NA	TRBJ2-5	TRBV7-6	NA	TGTGCCAGCAGCCAAGGAATCAGAAACAGCCAAGAGACCCAGTACTTC	CASSQGIRNSQETQYF
NA	TRBJ2-1	TRBV2	NA	TGTGCCAGCAGGCACCCGGGCCCTTGGATCTTC	CASRHPGPWIF
many	TRBJ2-6	TRBV7-3	NA	TGTGCCAGCAGCTTATATTCCGGGGCCAACGTCCTGACTTTC	CASSLYSGANVLTF
many	TRBJ2-5	TRBV7-7	NA	TGTGCCAGCAGCTTAAGGCAGAGCCAAGAGACCCAGTACTTC	CASSLRQSQETQYF
NA	TRBJ2-7	TRBV7-9	TRBD2	TGCGCCAGCAGCCCCTGGGGCGGGGGTGCCTACGAGCAGTACTTC	CASSPWGGGAYEQYF
NA	TRBJ2-7	TRBV5-4	TRBD2	TGTGCCAGCAGCCGGGACTACTACGAGCAGTACTTC	CASSRDYYEQYF
many	TRBJ1-2	TRBV19	NA	TGTGCCAGTAGTATCTCATCGGGCAGGGACTATGGCTACACCTTC	CASSISSGRDYGYTF
few	TRBJ2-5	TRBV5-6	NA	TGTGCCAGCAGCTTGGCAGGAGGGATAGTACGAGAGACCCAGTACTTC	CASSLAGGIVRETQYF
once	TRBJ2-7	TRBV6-5	TRBD1	TGTGCCAGCGTTGCCGGACAGGGAGGTTACGAGCAGTACTTC	CASVAGQGGYEQYF
many	TRBJ2-2	TRBV2	TRBD2	TGTGCCAGCACCTCTAGCGGGAAGACCGGGGAGCTGTTTTTT	CASTSSGKTGELFF
few	TRBJ2-2	TRBV5-6	NA	TGTGCCAGCTTCAGTATGGGACGGCAGAACACCGGGGAGCTGTTTTTT	CASFSMGRQNTGELFF
NA	TRBJ1-1	TRBV10-2	NA	TGCGCCAGCAGTATTGTAGGCACTGAAGCTTTCTTT	CASSIVGTEAFF
many	TRBJ1-6	TRBV12-3/TRBV12-4	TRBD1	TGTGCCAGCACCTCGGGGGGCAGGGGGTTTAGACCCCTCCACTTT	CASTSGGRGFRPLHF
NA	TRBJ2-7	TRBV7-8	TRBD2	TGTGCCAGCTGGACCCAGCGGGGGGAAGGCTACGAGCAGTACTTC	CASWTQRGEGYEQYF
NA	TRBJ2-5	TRBV4-2	TRBD1	TGTGCCAGCAGCCAAGAATGGGCAGGGGGCCGGGAGACCCAGTACTTC	CASSQEWAGGRETQYF
many	TRBJ1-2	TRBV12-3/TRBV12-4	NA	TGTGCCAGCAGTTTTAGGAACAGGAACTATGGCTACACCTTC	CASSFRNRNYGYTF
many	TRBJ1-4	TRBV7-8	NA	TGTGCCAGCAGCTTACGATTAATACAGGGTACGGCTAATGAAAAACTGTTTTTT	CASSLRLIQGTANEKLFF
many	TRBJ1-2	TRBV29-1	TRBD1	TGCAGCGTTGCCGGACAGGGCCATGGCTACACCTTC	CSVAGQGHGYTF
NA	TRBJ1-6	TRBV2	TRBD1	TGTGCCAGCAGTACAGGGGGGGACAATTCACCCCTCCACTTT	CASSTGGDNSPLHF
NA	TRBJ2-2	TRBV7-3	NA	TGCGCCAGCAGCCAAGGAATTCTCCCGACTAGTAGCACCGGGGAGCTGTTTTTT	CASSQGILPTSSTGELFF
many	TRBJ2-3	TRBV29-1	NA	TGCAGCGTTGAGGGACTGAGCACAGATACGCAGTATTTT	CSVEGLSTDTQYF
once	TRBJ1-1	TRBV29-1	NA	TGCAGCGTCCAAGACAGGAGCTACATGAACACTGAAGCTTTCTTT	CSVQDRSYMNTEAFF
many	TRBJ2-7	TRBV7-9	NA	TGTGCCAGCAGCTTCGCGCAGGGCAACGAGCAGTACTTC	CASSFAQGNEQYF
once	TRBJ2-5	TRBV7-9	TRBD1	TGTGCCAGCAGCTTACACCAACAGGGGAGCCAAGAGACCCAGTACTTC	CASSLHQQGSQETQYF
few	TRBJ2-7	TRBV6-1	NA	TGTGCCAGCAGTGAATCGCAGGGGTACTACGAGCAGTACTTC	CASSESQGYYEQYF
once	TRBJ1-1	TRBV10-2	TRBD1	TGCGCCAGCAGATACAGGGGGGAGATTACTGAAGCTTTCTTT	CASRYRGEITEAFF
few	TRBJ2-2	TRBV11-2	TRBD2	TGTGCCAGCAGCGCGGGACTAGCGGGACGAACCGGGGAGCTGTTTTTT	CASSAGLAGRTGELFF
many	TRBJ1-2	TRBV5-1	NA	TGCGCCAGCAGCCACCCCGGGACATCGAGGGGCTACACCTTC	CASSHPGTSRGYTF
NA	TRBJ2-7	TRBV29-1	TRBD1	TGCAGCCCGCCGGGACAGGGTCACGAGCAGTACTTC	CSPPGQGHEQYF
NA	TRBJ2-2	TRBV5-1	NA	TGCGCCAGCAGCTTCGACAGCCTCACCGGGGAGCTGTTTTTT	CASSFDSLTGELFF
NA	TRBJ1-5	TRBV2	NA	TGCGCCAGCAGTCTTCTCAGGGACAGCAATCAGCCCCAGCATTTT	CASSLLRDSNQPQHF
few	TRBJ1-1	TRBV19	NA	TGTGCCAGCAGTGTCCCTTATTATACTGAAGCTTTCTTT	CASSVPYYTEAFF
many	TRBJ2-6	TRBV5-1	NA	TGCGCCAGCAGCTTGGTTTCTGGGGCCAACGTCCTGACTTTC	CASSLVSGANVLTF
many	TRBJ2-5	TRBV4-1	TRBD1	TGCGCCAGCAGTCAGACAGGGGGGGAGACCCAGTACTTC	CASSQTGGETQYF
many	TRBJ2-5	TRBV13	NA	TGTGCCAGCAGCTTAAATAGTTTAGGCGAGACCCAGTACTTC	CASSLNSLGETQYF
many	TRBJ2-7	TRBV10-2	NA	TGCGCCAGCAGGGAGGACCGCGAGCAGTACTTC	CASREDREQYF
many	TRBJ2-7	TRBV10-3	TRBD1	TGTGCCATCAGTGAAGACAGGGCTGGCGAGCAGTACTTC	CAISEDRAGEQYF
many	TRBJ2-2	TRBV15	NA	TGTGCCACCAGCAGCATGGGGGATGATAACACCGGGGAGCTGTTTTTT	CATSSMGDDNTGELFF
many	TRBJ1-3	TRBV7-9	NA	TGTGCCAGCAGCTTAGTGGGCCCGCATAAAGGCTCTGGAAACACCATATATTTT	CASSLVGPHKGSGNTIYF